The 5 T cell receptor beta chains below all came from one sample that was sequenced in a study of shared clonotypes between healthy human individuals. TCRdb keeps only in-frame clones here, not all; method: immunoSEQ multiplex PCR. The sample lists approximately 710,000 clones; about nine tenths were seen once. Sample: memory CD8+ T cells from PBMCs. The subset here: CD45RO+ cells pooled with CCR7-negative TemRA cells. These receptor sequences come from a young man in good health. Some clones in this sample may be carry-over from other donors' samples.

This rearrangement joins TRBV28 to TRBJ2-1, with 13 bases fitting TRBD2. The CDR3 runs to 16 residues. The trim removed 6 bases at V and 7 bases at J, leaving 9 bases unmatched. CDR1 is MDHEN, CDR2 SYDVKM, per germline. CDR3 residues: CASSQPRTSGRNEQFF. The DNA of the CDR3 is TGTGCCAGCAGCCAACCCAGGACTAGCGGGAGAAATGAGCAGTTCTTC.

The chain has TRBV4-3 and TRBJ2-7, with D hard to call. Germline CDR1 reads LGHNA; CDR2 reads YSLEER. The V end lost 0 bases, the J end lost 3 bases, and 9 bases lay between the germline ends. The CDR3 is 14 amino acids. CDR3 region: CASSQERGYYEQYF. CDR3 DNA: TGCGCCAGCAGCCAAGAGCGCGGATACTACGAGCAGTACTTC.

The sample holds one count of this clone. The chain has TRBV9 and TRBJ2-3, with TRBD2 identical over 9 bases. The CDR3 runs to 17 residues. CDR1 and CDR2 from the germline V gene are SGDLS and YYNGEE. With 0 bases clipped from V and 4 bases from J, the junction kept 9 bases outside the gene matches. The CDR3 DNA is TGTGCCAGCAGCGTAGCTCCTAGCGGGACGTCCGCAGATACGCAGTATTTT. This translates into CASSVAPSGTSADTQYF.

In its sample, this clone was seen once. The rearrangement links TRBV7-8 to TRBJ2-3; 7 nucleotides agree with TRBD2. J lost 5 bases, V lost 3 bases, and 5 bases had no gene match. Germline V gene lookup returns CDR1 SGHVS and CDR2 FQNEAQ. CDR3 length: 14 amino acids. In nucleotides, the CDR3 is TGTGCCAGCAGCTTGGTCGGGGGGATAGATACGCAGTATTTT. Protein: CASSLVGGIDTQYF.

The J gene is TRBJ2-3, the V gene TRBV9, with a tentative D call TRBD2 (5 bases). Looked up from germline, CDR1 is SGDLS and CDR2 is YYNGEE. The ends were cut back, 0 bases at V and 0 bases at J, with 11 bases in the middle. This CDR3 is built from 16 residues. CDR3 sequence: CASSVVEGGSTDTQYF. The CDR3 nucleotides read TGTGCCAGCAGCGTAGTCGAGGGTGGCAGCACAGATACGCAGTATTTT.